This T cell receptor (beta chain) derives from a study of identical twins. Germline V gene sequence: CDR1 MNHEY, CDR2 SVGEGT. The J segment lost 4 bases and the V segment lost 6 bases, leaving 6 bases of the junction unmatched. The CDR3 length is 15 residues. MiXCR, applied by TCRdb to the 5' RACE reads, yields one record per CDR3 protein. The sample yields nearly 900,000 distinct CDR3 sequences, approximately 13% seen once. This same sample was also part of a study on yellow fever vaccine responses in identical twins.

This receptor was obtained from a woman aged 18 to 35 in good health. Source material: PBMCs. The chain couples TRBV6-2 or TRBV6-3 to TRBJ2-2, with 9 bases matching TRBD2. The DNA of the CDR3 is TGTGCCAGCAGCCCAGCAGCGGGGGGCACCGGGGAGCTGTTTTTT. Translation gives CASSPAAGGTGELFF.